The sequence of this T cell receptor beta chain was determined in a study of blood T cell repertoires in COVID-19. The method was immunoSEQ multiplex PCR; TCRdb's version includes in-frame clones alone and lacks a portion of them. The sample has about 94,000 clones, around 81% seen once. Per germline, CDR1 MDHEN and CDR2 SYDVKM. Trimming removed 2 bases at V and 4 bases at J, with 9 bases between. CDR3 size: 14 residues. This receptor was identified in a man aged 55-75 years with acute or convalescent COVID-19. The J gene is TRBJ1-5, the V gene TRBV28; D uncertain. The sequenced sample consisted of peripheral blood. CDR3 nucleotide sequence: TGTGCCAGCAGTTTAGGGCAAAGAAATCAGCCCCAGCATTTT. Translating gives CASSLGQRNQPQHF.